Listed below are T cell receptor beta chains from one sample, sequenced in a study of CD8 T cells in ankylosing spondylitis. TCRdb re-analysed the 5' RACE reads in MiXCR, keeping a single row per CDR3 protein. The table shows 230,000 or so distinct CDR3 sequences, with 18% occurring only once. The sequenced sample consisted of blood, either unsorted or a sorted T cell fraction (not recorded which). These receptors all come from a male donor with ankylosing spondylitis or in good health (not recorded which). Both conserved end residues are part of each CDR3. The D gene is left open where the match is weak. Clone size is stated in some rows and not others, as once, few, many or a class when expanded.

CDR3aa: CASSLFPGSSYEQYF
CDR3nt: TGTGCCAGCAGTTTATTTCCGGGCTCCTCCTACGAGCAGTACTTC
j_gene: TRBJ2-7
abundance: few
d_gene: .
v_gene: TRBV27

CDR3aa: CASSVAGGKTEAFF
CDR3nt: TGTGCCAGCAGCGTAGCAGGAGGAAAAACTGAAGCTTTCTTT
j_gene: TRBJ1-1
abundance: .
d_gene: .
v_gene: TRBV9

CDR3aa: CASSQPPQEQFF
CDR3nt: TGTGCCAGCAGTCAACCCCCACAGGAGCAGTTCTTC
j_gene: TRBJ2-1
abundance: many
d_gene: .
v_gene: TRBV6-5

CDR3aa: CASSPRGRELIPEQFF
CDR3nt: TGTGCCAGCAGCCCGCGAGGGCGGGAGTTGATACCTGAGCAGTTCTTC
j_gene: TRBJ2-1
abundance: few
d_gene: TRBD2
v_gene: TRBV7-9

CDR3aa: CASSHGGVDTQYF
CDR3nt: TGTGCCAGCAGCCACGGGGGGGTAGATACGCAGTATTTT
j_gene: TRBJ2-3
abundance: few
d_gene: TRBD2
v_gene: TRBV12-3/TRBV12-4

CDR3aa: CASSLGPRDRVPEQYF
CDR3nt: TGTGCCAGCAGTTTAGGCCCCCGGGACAGGGTCCCCGAGCAGTACTTC
j_gene: TRBJ2-7
abundance: .
d_gene: TRBD1
v_gene: TRBV27

CDR3aa: CSARDLAGGPDEQYF
CDR3nt: TGCAGTGCTAGAGATCTAGCGGGAGGGCCCGACGAGCAGTACTTC
j_gene: TRBJ2-7
abundance: few
d_gene: TRBD2
v_gene: TRBV20-1

CDR3aa: CSVRTGTAYEQYF
CDR3nt: TGCAGCGTCCGGACAGGGACGGCCTACGAGCAGTACTTC
j_gene: TRBJ2-7
abundance: few
d_gene: TRBD1
v_gene: TRBV29-1

CDR3aa: CASSLWDQPQHF
CDR3nt: TGTGCCAGCAGCCTCTGGGATCAGCCCCAGCATTTT
j_gene: TRBJ1-5
abundance: .
d_gene: .
v_gene: TRBV7-2

CDR3aa: CASTHGGGTDTQYF
CDR3nt: TGTGCCAGCACCCACGGGGGCGGCACAGATACGCAGTATTTT
j_gene: TRBJ2-3
abundance: few
d_gene: .
v_gene: TRBV6-1

CDR3aa: CSVVTAGPRTDTQYF
CDR3nt: TGCAGCGTAGTAACTGCCGGGCCCCGCACAGATACGCAGTATTTT
j_gene: TRBJ2-3
abundance: few
d_gene: .
v_gene: TRBV29-1

CDR3aa: CSARGREDPGSSPLHF
CDR3nt: TGCAGTGCCAGGGGGAGGGAGGACCCAGGTAGTTCACCCCTCCACTTT
j_gene: TRBJ1-6
abundance: few
d_gene: TRBD1
v_gene: TRBV20-1

CDR3aa: CASSQEQGLQTNEKLFF
CDR3nt: TGCGCCAGCAGCCAAGAACAGGGACTTCAGACTAATGAAAAACTGTTTTTT
j_gene: TRBJ1-4
abundance: few
d_gene: .
v_gene: TRBV4-3

CDR3aa: CATSTSTSGAFYEQYF
CDR3nt: TGTGCCACCAGCACATCCACTAGCGGAGCATTCTACGAGCAGTACTTC
j_gene: TRBJ2-7
abundance: .
d_gene: TRBD2
v_gene: TRBV15

CDR3aa: CASSQPGTGDTEAFF
CDR3nt: TGTGCCAGCAGCCAGCCCGGGACAGGGGACACTGAAGCTTTCTTT
j_gene: TRBJ1-1
abundance: .
d_gene: TRBD1
v_gene: TRBV27

CDR3aa: CASSIEGNEQFF
CDR3nt: TGTGCCAGTAGTATCGAAGGGAATGAGCAGTTCTTC
j_gene: TRBJ2-1
abundance: .
d_gene: .
v_gene: TRBV19

CDR3aa: CASSVVAATGELFF
CDR3nt: TGTGCCAGCAGCGTAGTGGCAGCTACCGGGGAGCTGTTTTTT
j_gene: TRBJ2-2
abundance: .
d_gene: .
v_gene: TRBV9

CDR3aa: CASSESQANSYEQYF
CDR3nt: TGCGCCAGCAGTGAATCACAGGCGAACTCCTACGAGCAGTACTTC
j_gene: TRBJ2-7
abundance: few
d_gene: .
v_gene: TRBV10-1

CDR3aa: CAIKKGGLAGDEQYF
CDR3nt: TGTGCCATCAAAAAAGGGGGACTAGCGGGAGACGAGCAGTACTTC
j_gene: TRBJ2-7
abundance: .
d_gene: TRBD2
v_gene: TRBV10-3

CDR3aa: CSVEGELYNEQFF
CDR3nt: TGCAGCGTTGAGGGGGAGCTGTACAATGAGCAGTTCTTC
j_gene: TRBJ2-1
abundance: .
d_gene: .
v_gene: TRBV29-1

CDR3aa: CASSQVSGSGANVLTF
CDR3nt: TGCGCCAGCAGCCAAGTAAGCGGTTCTGGGGCCAACGTCCTGACTTTC
j_gene: TRBJ2-6
abundance: few
d_gene: .
v_gene: TRBV4-3

CDR3aa: CATSKRAGRTFQETQYF
CDR3nt: TGTGCCACCTCCAAAAGGGCAGGGCGGACCTTCCAGGAGACCCAGTACTTC
j_gene: TRBJ2-5
abundance: .
d_gene: .
v_gene: TRBV3-1

CDR3aa: CASSLLVELANEQFF
CDR3nt: TGTGCCAGCAGCTTATTGGTGGAACTTGCAAATGAGCAGTTCTTC
j_gene: TRBJ2-1
abundance: few
d_gene: .
v_gene: TRBV7-8

CDR3aa: CSGIWPNSYEQYF
CDR3nt: TGCAGTGGGATTTGGCCGAACTCCTACGAGCAGTACTTC
j_gene: TRBJ2-7
abundance: .
d_gene: .
v_gene: TRBV20-1

CDR3aa: CASKASPHTGELFF
CDR3nt: TGTGCCAGCAAAGCCTCCCCCCACACCGGGGAGCTGTTTTTT
j_gene: TRBJ2-2
abundance: few
d_gene: .
v_gene: TRBV6-1

CDR3aa: CASSPTGYGSEAFF
CDR3nt: TGTGCCAGCAGCCCGACGGGCTATGGCTCTGAAGCTTTCTTT
j_gene: TRBJ1-1
abundance: .
d_gene: .
v_gene: TRBV7-2

CDR3aa: CAISEGTVQYF
CDR3nt: TGTGCCATCAGTGAAGGGACCGTTCAGTACTTC
j_gene: TRBJ2-4
abundance: .
d_gene: .
v_gene: TRBV10-3

CDR3aa: CASSPRLAGEQYF
CDR3nt: TGTGCCAGCAGTCCACGTCTAGCTGGCGAGCAGTACTTC
j_gene: TRBJ2-7
abundance: .
d_gene: .
v_gene: TRBV27

CDR3aa: CSAEREGYEQYF
CDR3nt: TGCAGTGCTGAGCGGGAAGGCTACGAGCAGTACTTC
j_gene: TRBJ2-7
abundance: few
d_gene: TRBD2
v_gene: TRBV20-1

CDR3aa: CASSGQRTSDSYNEQFF
CDR3nt: TGTGCCAGCAGTGGCCAAAGGACTAGCGACTCCTACAATGAGCAGTTCTTC
j_gene: TRBJ2-1
abundance: .
d_gene: TRBD2
v_gene: TRBV28

CDR3aa: CSVEGSGPYEQYF
CDR3nt: TGCAGCGTTGAAGGGTCAGGGCCCTACGAGCAGTACTTC
j_gene: TRBJ2-7
abundance: .
d_gene: .
v_gene: TRBV29-1

CDR3aa: CASSQSQGSPRSGANVLTF
CDR3nt: TGCGCCAGCAGCCAGTCACAGGGGTCCCCGCGCTCTGGGGCCAACGTCCTGACTTTC
j_gene: TRBJ2-6
abundance: few
d_gene: TRBD1
v_gene: TRBV4-3

CDR3aa: CSVEGGRGYTQYF
CDR3nt: TGCAGCGTTGAAGGCGGGAGGGGATATACGCAGTATTTT
j_gene: TRBJ2-3
abundance: many
d_gene: TRBD2
v_gene: TRBV29-1

CDR3aa: CASSYSGTGPNEKLFF
CDR3nt: TGTGCCAGCAGTTACTCGGGGACAGGGCCTAATGAAAAACTGTTTTTT
j_gene: TRBJ1-4
abundance: .
d_gene: TRBD1
v_gene: TRBV6-5

CDR3aa: CASSVPGYYEQYF
CDR3nt: TGTGCCAGCAGTGTACCTGGATACTACGAGCAGTACTTC
j_gene: TRBJ2-7
abundance: .
d_gene: .
v_gene: TRBV2

CDR3aa: CASSDPYARGHEQYF
CDR3nt: TGTGCCAGCAGCGACCCGTATGCCAGGGGCCACGAGCAGTACTTC
j_gene: TRBJ2-7
abundance: .
d_gene: .
v_gene: TRBV12-3/TRBV12-4

CDR3aa: CASSLGRASGAYQETQYF
CDR3nt: TGTGCCAGCAGCTTAGGCCGAGCTAGCGGGGCGTACCAAGAGACCCAGTACTTC
j_gene: TRBJ2-5
abundance: .
d_gene: TRBD2
v_gene: TRBV13

CDR3aa: CASGLAYYEQYF
CDR3nt: TGTGCTAGTGGTTTGGCCTACTACGAGCAGTACTTC
j_gene: TRBJ2-7
abundance: .
d_gene: .
v_gene: TRBV12-5

CDR3aa: CASSSVPGLAGISTDTQYF
CDR3nt: TGTGCCAGCAGCTCCGTACCGGGACTAGCGGGGATTAGCACAGATACGCAGTATTTT
j_gene: TRBJ2-3
abundance: .
d_gene: TRBD2
v_gene: TRBV11-2

CDR3aa: CASSQVVRAQETQYF
CDR3nt: TGCGCCAGCAGCCAAGTGGTTAGGGCTCAAGAGACCCAGTACTTC
j_gene: TRBJ2-5
abundance: few
d_gene: .
v_gene: TRBV4-1

CDR3aa: CASSPDGGAHGYTF
CDR3nt: TGTGCCAGCAGCCCCGACGGAGGGGCGCATGGCTACACCTTC
j_gene: TRBJ1-2
abundance: few
d_gene: .
v_gene: TRBV7-6

CDR3aa: CASSTHGRAEQFF
CDR3nt: TGTGCCAGCAGCACGCATGGCCGTGCCGAGCAGTTCTTC
j_gene: TRBJ2-1
abundance: few
d_gene: .
v_gene: TRBV11-3

CDR3aa: CSASPGTGSVGNEQFF
CDR3nt: TGCAGTGCTAGTCCCGGGACAGGGTCCGTAGGCAATGAGCAGTTCTTC
j_gene: TRBJ2-1
abundance: .
d_gene: TRBD1
v_gene: TRBV20-1

CDR3aa: CASRPTSGNTGELFF
CDR3nt: TGTGCCAGCAGACCCACTAGCGGGAACACCGGGGAGCTGTTTTTT
j_gene: TRBJ2-2
abundance: few
d_gene: TRBD2
v_gene: TRBV4-2

CDR3aa: CASSYSRQGSAYEQFF
CDR3nt: TGTGCCAGCAGTTACTCGCGACAGGGATCGGCGTATGAGCAGTTCTTC
j_gene: TRBJ2-1
abundance: few
d_gene: TRBD1
v_gene: TRBV6-5

CDR3aa: CASSSRSDTQYF
CDR3nt: TGTGCCAGCAGTTCCAGGTCAGATACGCAGTATTTT
j_gene: TRBJ2-3
abundance: .
d_gene: .
v_gene: TRBV12-3/TRBV12-4

CDR3aa: CASSDGSGSEKLFF
CDR3nt: TGTGCCAGCAGTGATGGGTCAGGGTCTGAAAAACTGTTTTTT
j_gene: TRBJ1-4
abundance: .
d_gene: .
v_gene: TRBV25-1

CDR3aa: CASSQEPSGSETQYF
CDR3nt: TGTGCCAGCAGCCAAGAACCTAGCGGGAGCGAGACCCAGTACTTC
j_gene: TRBJ2-5
abundance: .
d_gene: TRBD2
v_gene: TRBV3-1